The present entry profiles one T cell receptor beta chain with its context. What it recognizes is unknown. These data are taken from a study of T cells expressing NK-cell markers. Study outcomes and limitations: Top CD8+ clonotypes included the dominant CD3+CD56+NKG2C+ clonotypes in several donors.

This CDR3 comprises 13 residues. TCRdb re-called the 5' RACE reads and gives one entry per CDR3 protein, without DNA. This sample's table reports around 260,000 distinct CDR3 sequences. The genes are TRBV12-3 or TRBV12-4 and TRBJ1-1; with no DNA, the TCRdb D assignment of TRBD1 cannot be verified. This sequence was found in a woman between 18 and 70 years old in good health. Material: blood T cells: a sorted CD56 or NKG2C T cell subset, CD4+ or CD8+ T cells, or bulk PBMC T cells (not recorded which). Here the CDR3 reads CASSRGQNTEAFF.